One and the same sample provided the 11 T cell receptor beta chains below, sequenced in a study of blood T cells in healthy people across ages (dated by TCRdb to the mid-2010s). The library was made by 5' RACE. Sequencing was performed on an Illumina HiSeq 2500. The second PCR ran for roughly 7 to 12 cycles and used a J-beta primer mix along with a sample-barcoded 5' primer. Clones were called with MiXCR by TCRdb after fastp trimmed the public reads at Q25, and only in-frame beta chains were retained. Duplicate CDR3 protein sequences are folded into a single record with the most common DNA and genes. The sample has more than 1 million distinct CDR3 sequences on record, 40% to 50% of them singletons. Together, the top ten hold 15% to 20% of the sample. Sequencing was carried out using blood. These receptors originate from a woman aged 60-70 years in good health.

The V call is TRBV7-2, the J call TRBJ1-1; D possibly corresponds to TRBD1 (6 bases). This CDR3 is built from 15 residues. Germline V gene data show CDR1 as SGHTA and CDR2 as FQGNSA. The V end lost 1 base, the J end lost 4 bases, and 13 bases lay between the germline ends. The CDR3 loop is CASSLGAARGTEAFF. CDR3 coding DNA: TGTGCCAGCAGCTTAGGAGCGGCCAGGGGCACTGAAGCTTTCTTT.

Remarks on this clonotype: Possible read error: a much larger clone is one base away. This rearrangement joins TRBV6-5 to TRBJ2-1, with D possibly called TRBD1 or TRBD2 (5 bases each). Looked up from germline, CDR1 is MNHEY and CDR2 is SVGAGI. The V end lost 7 bases, the J end lost 13 bases, and 20 bases lay between the germline ends. The CDR3 spans 13 residues. CDR3 sequence reads: CASTGVIGETQFF. CDR3 bases: TGTGCCAGCACTGGGGTGATAGGGGAGACCCAGTTCTTC.

This clonotype was seen once. This may be a read error: a much more frequent sequence differs by one nucleotide. The chain has TRBV5-6 and TRBJ2-7; D possibly corresponds to TRBD1 (5 bases). V gave up 7 bases and J gave up 0 bases, with 14 bases separating them. CDR3 length: 14 amino acids. Germline V gene sequence: CDR1 SGHDT, CDR2 YYEEEE. The CDR3 sequence is CASGVDSYSYEQYF. As DNA, the CDR3 is TGTGCCAGCGGCGTAGACAGTTACTCCTACGAGCAGTACTTC.

Of note for this clonotype: No DNA is shown, since the ends of the CDR3 on it are uncertain; the CDR3 is the one TCRdb lists. The chain carries TRBV5-6 and TRBJ2-5; the D segment call TRBD1 is taken from the table without a DNA check. Per the germline V gene, CDR1 is SGHDT and CDR2 is YYEEEE. With termini counted, the CDR3 has 12 amino acids. CDR3 loop: CASSLFGTGTYF.

This clonotype was picked up one time. The chain is built from TRBV28 and TRBJ2-1, with D possibly being TRBD1 (5 bases). CDR3 size: 14 residues. V shed 0 bases and J shed 13 bases, with 16 bases lying between them. Germline lookup yields CDR1 MDHEN and CDR2 SYDVKM. CDR3 region: CASSLWDKQETQFF. The CDR3 nucleotides read TGTGCCAGCAGTTTATGGGACAAACAAGAGACCCAGTTCTTC.

In its sample, this clonotype was seen a few times. This rearrangement joins TRBV20-1 to TRBJ2-7; 7 bases agree with TRBD2. V was pared by 0 bases and J by 3 bases, with 11 bases of the junction left unmatched. In germline, CDR1 is DFQATT, CDR2 SNEGSKA (reference sequence). There are 16 residues in the CDR3. CDR3 residues: CSARDPSGAVLYEQYF. CDR3 nucleotides: TGCAGTGCTAGAGACCCTAGCGGCGCTGTACTCTACGAGCAGTACTTC.

CDR3: CASSQKPGLITDTQYF. The CDR3 DNA is TGTGCCAGCAGCCAAAAACCGGGACTCATCACAGATACGCAGTATTTT. This chain joins TRBV14 and TRBJ2-3; D perhaps matches TRBD2 (6 bases). The V gene lost 2 bases and the J gene lost 2 bases, with 14 bases spanning the gap. The CDR3 totals 16 residues. The germline V gene has CDR1 SGHDN and CDR2 FVKESK.

This clonotype has more than one count but fewer than ten. The CDR3 DNA reads TGTGCCGGACTATTCCACAAGACTAGTGTAGAACTCGGGACAGATACGCAGTATTTT. As protein: CAGLFHKTSVELGTDTQYF. The rearrangement uses TRBV9 and TRBJ2-3; TRBD2 might be the D (6 bases). Germline loops: CDR1 SGDLS, CDR2 YYNGEE. Deletions cut 10 bases from V and 3 bases from J, with 33 bases between. This CDR3 comprises 19 residues.

The CDR3 coding sequence is TGCAGCGCAGAAGGCGCAGCTACGGAGCAGTTCTTC. Protein sequence: CSAEGAATEQFF. V gene TRBV29-1 combines with J gene TRBJ2-1; D is ambiguous. Germline V gene sequence: CDR1 SQVTM, CDR2 ANQGSEA. V lost 7 bases to trimming and J lost 10 bases, with 17 bases between them. The CDR3 is 12 residues long.

CDR3 amino acids: CASTISGSSGLYEQFF. In DNA form, the CDR3 reads TGTGCCAGCACCATTTCCGGGTCCTCAGGTCTCTATGAGCAGTTCTTC. J is TRBJ2-1 and V is TRBV7-9; D is ambiguous. V shed 7 bases and J shed 8 bases, with 24 bases lying between them. The CDR3 has 16 residues. Germline V gene sequence: CDR1 SEHNR, CDR2 FQNEAQ (reference sequence).

V gene TRBV6-1 combines with J gene TRBJ1-2, with 7 nucleotides matching TRBD1. This CDR3 is built from 15 residues. J gave up 3 bases and V 4 bases, and 8 bases lay outside the gene matches. Germline CDR1 and CDR2: MNHNS and SASEGT. The CDR3, as DNA: TGTGCCAGCAGTGGACCCGACAGGGCGTACTATGGCTACACCTTC. Amino acids: CASSGPDRAYYGYTF.